These T cell receptor beta chains were read from a single sample in a study of somatic mutations in cytotoxic T cells in rheumatoid arthritis. The method was immunoSEQ multiplex PCR; TCRdb's version includes in-frame clones alone and lacks a portion of them. The sample carries about 10,000 clones, around four fifths recorded once. Sequencing was performed on CD8+ T cells sorted from blood. These receptors came from a man aged 45-60 years in good health. CDR3s include the opening cysteine and the closing phenylalanine or tryptophan. D genes are given only for firm matches. Size is stated for part of the rows, as once, few or many counts, or as a class when the clone is expanded.

D gene,V gene,clone size,J gene,CDR3 protein,CDR3 DNA
TRBD1,TRBV9,NA,TRBJ2-1,CASSLRDRGLNEQFF,TGTGCCAGCAGCCTTCGGGACAGGGGGCTCAATGAGCAGTTCTTC
TRBD1,TRBV19,NA,TRBJ1-2,CASSELGTGDGGYTF,TGTGCCAGTAGTGAGCTTGGGACAGGGGATGGTGGCTACACCTTC
TRBD2,TRBV6-6,NA,TRBJ2-7,CASSYARSGRAREQYF,TGTGCCAGCAGTTACGCCCGCAGCGGGAGGGCTCGCGAGCAGTACTTC
NA,TRBV27,NA,TRBJ2-7,CASSLSPRGFAYEQYF,TGTGCCAGCAGTTTATCCCCTCGAGGGTTTGCATACGAGCAGTACTTC
NA,TRBV7-3,NA,TRBJ2-1,CASSSTLGNEQFF,TGTGCCAGCAGCTCTACTCTAGGTAATGAGCAGTTCTTC
TRBD1,TRBV6-4,NA,TRBJ2-1,CASSEILGQGYNEQFF,TGTGCCAGCAGTGAAATTTTAGGACAGGGTTACAATGAGCAGTTCTTC
TRBD2,TRBV28,few,TRBJ2-7,CASSRKREVPYEQYF,TGTGCCAGCAGCCGCAAGCGGGAGGTCCCCTACGAGCAGTACTTC
TRBD1,TRBV28,NA,TRBJ2-3,CASRTPTGRSTDTQYF,TGTGCCAGCAGAACCCCGACAGGGCGATCCACAGATACGCAGTATTTT
TRBD1,TRBV5-6,NA,TRBJ2-5,CASSAGTGVGETQYF,TGTGCCAGCAGCGCCGGGACAGGGGTGGGGGAGACCCAGTACTTC
TRBD2,TRBV7-2,NA,TRBJ2-1,CASNTGGSYNEQFF,TGTGCCAGCAATACGGGAGGGTCGTACAATGAGCAGTTCTTC
NA,TRBV4-1,NA,TRBJ2-3,CASSQVGGRTDTQYF,TGCGCCAGCAGCCAAGTCGGGGGGCGCACAGATACGCAGTATTTT
NA,TRBV27,NA,TRBJ1-6,CASNPQGFYNSPLHF,TGTGCCAGCAACCCACAGGGTTTTTATAATTCACCCCTCCACTTT
TRBD2,TRBV9,NA,TRBJ2-5,CASSVGLGETQYF,TGTGCCAGCAGCGTGGGACTAGGAGAGACCCAGTACTTC
NA,TRBV4-1,NA,TRBJ2-3,CASSQGDTQYF,TGCGCCAGCAGCCAGGGCGATACGCAGTATTTT
NA,TRBV7-2,NA,TRBJ2-2,CASSLTGVGGTGELFF,TGTGCCAGCAGCTTAACGGGGGTTGGGGGGACCGGGGAGCTGTTTTTT
TRBD1,TRBV5-5,NA,TRBJ2-7,CASSPPSGQGRHEQYF,TGTGCCAGCAGTCCTCCCTCGGGACAGGGTCGCCACGAGCAGTACTTC
TRBD1,TRBV19,NA,TRBJ1-1,CASNWGQGLIVTEAFF,TGTGCCAGTAATTGGGGACAGGGGTTAATCGTCACTGAAGCTTTCTTT
NA,TRBV27,NA,TRBJ1-2,CASSLTIYGYTF,TGTGCCAGCAGTCTGACAATTTATGGCTACACCTTC
NA,TRBV7-9,medium-sized,TRBJ1-2,CASSLLGGAQALSF,TGTGCCAGCAGCTTATTGGGGGGGGCGCAGGCTCTCTCCTTC
TRBD2,TRBV13,once,TRBJ2-3,CASSLREATFTDTQYF,TGTGCCAGCAGCTTACGGGAGGCAACGTTCACAGATACGCAGTATTTT
NA,TRBV7-2,once,TRBJ2-1,CASSLVARVNSYNEQFF,TGTGCCAGCAGCTTAGTAGCCCGGGTCAACTCCTACAATGAGCAGTTCTTC
NA,TRBV6-5,NA,TRBJ2-2,CASTQEEGFGELFF,TGTGCCAGCACCCAAGAAGAGGGTTTCGGGGAGCTGTTTTTT
NA,TRBV4-3,NA,TRBJ1-2,CASSPAGTTNYGYTF,TGCGCCAGCAGCCCCGCCGGGACAACTAACTATGGCTACACCTTC
NA,TRBV27,NA,TRBJ2-1,CASTGNLGAYNEQFF,TGTGCCAGCACCGGGAATCTTGGGGCCTACAATGAGCAGTTCTTC
NA,TRBV27,NA,TRBJ2-7,CASSLRWAPLEQYF,TGTGCCAGCAGTTTACGATGGGCCCCACTCGAGCAGTACTTC
NA,TRBV4-3,few,TRBJ1-2,CASSQASNYGYTF,TGCGCCAGCAGCCAAGCCTCGAACTATGGCTACACCTTC
NA,TRBV4-1,NA,TRBJ2-1,CASSRGGEQFF,TGCGCCAGCAGCCGCGGTGGCGAGCAGTTCTTC
TRBD1,TRBV19,once,TRBJ1-5,CASSTLTGETQPQHF,TGTGCCAGTAGTACTTTGACAGGGGAAACCCAGCCCCAGCATTTT
NA,TRBV7-2,NA,TRBJ2-7,CASSVGVYWAYEQYF,TGTGCCAGCAGCGTCGGGGTTTATTGGGCCTACGAGCAGTACTTC
NA,TRBV5-8,NA,TRBJ2-7,CASSLGRGVDEQYF,TGTGCCAGCAGCTTAGGCAGGGGGGTTGACGAGCAGTACTTC
TRBD1,TRBV10-3,NA,TRBJ2-1,CAARQGSGEQFF,TGTGCCGCCAGACAGGGTTCTGGTGAGCAGTTCTTC
NA,TRBV4-3,NA,TRBJ2-3,CASSPLASGSTDTQYF,TGCGCCAGCAGCCCACTCGCCAGCGGGAGCACAGATACGCAGTATTTT
NA,TRBV27,NA,TRBJ1-6,CASSPFKGRNSPLHF,TGTGCCAGCAGCCCTTTTAAGGGGCGGAATTCACCCCTCCACTTT
TRBD2,TRBV9,NA,TRBJ2-5,CASSVGTSGTKETQYF,TGTGCCAGCAGCGTCGGGACTAGCGGGACCAAAGAGACCCAGTACTTC
NA,TRBV5-1,NA,TRBJ2-7,CASSDQGYEQYF,TGCGCCAGCAGCGATCAGGGATACGAGCAGTACTTC
NA,TRBV19,NA,TRBJ2-6,CASSWGQSIVSSSGANVLTF,TGTGCCAGTAGCTGGGGGCAATCGATAGTATCGTCATCTGGGGCCAACGTCCTGACTTTC
TRBD1,TRBV13,NA,TRBJ2-7,CASSNLGTGNEQYF,TGTGCCAGCAGCAACCTCGGGACAGGGAACGAGCAGTACTTC
TRBD2,TRBV4-1,medium-sized,TRBJ2-5,CASSQGTSWETQYF,TGCGCCAGCAGCCAAGGGACTAGCTGGGAGACCCAGTACTTC
TRBD1,TRBV5-6,NA,TRBJ1-4,CASSGGNEKLFF,TGTGCCAGCTCAGGGGGGAATGAAAAACTGTTTTTT
NA,TRBV7-2,hyperexpanded,TRBJ1-2,CASSLLGGAQALSF,TGTGCCAGCAGCTTATTGGGGGGGGCGCAGGCTCTCTCCTTC
TRBD2,TRBV2,few,TRBJ2-1,CASSVGTSGNNEQFF,TGTGCCAGCAGTGTGGGGACTAGCGGAAACAATGAGCAGTTCTTC
NA,TRBV7-6,NA,TRBJ2-2,CASSTRLENTGELFF,TGTGCCAGCAGCACACGACTAGAGAACACCGGGGAGCTGTTTTTT
NA,TRBV11-2,NA,TRBJ1-1,CASKYRVNTEAFF,TGTGCCAGCAAGTACAGGGTGAACACTGAAGCTTTCTTT
NA,TRBV27,NA,TRBJ2-7,CASSFLGQANYEQYF,TGTGCCAGCAGTTTCTTGGGGCAGGCTAACTACGAGCAGTACTTC
TRBD2,TRBV4-3,NA,TRBJ2-1,CASSQEGAWREDGNEQFF,TGCGCCAGCAGCCAAGAAGGGGCTTGGCGGGAGGACGGCAATGAGCAGTTCTTC
TRBD1,TRBV4-3,few,TRBJ1-2,CASSQDPAGQGYGYTF,TGCGCCAGCAGCCAAGACCCGGCGGGACAGGGCTATGGCTACACCTTC
NA,TRBV9,NA,TRBJ2-5,CASSVEGRGQETQYF,TGTGCCAGCAGCGTAGAGGGTAGGGGGCAAGAGACCCAGTACTTC
NA,TRBV6-5,NA,TRBJ2-5,CASSYLGSEETQYF,TGTGCCAGCAGTTACTTGGGGAGTGAAGAGACCCAGTACTTC
NA,TRBV10-3,NA,TRBJ1-5,CAISDGAPKQPQHF,TGTGCCATCAGTGATGGGGCCCCCAAGCAGCCCCAGCATTTT
TRBD1,TRBV5-1,NA,TRBJ1-4,CASSLDFRGQGHEKLFF,TGCGCCAGCAGCTTGGATTTTAGGGGACAGGGGCATGAAAAACTGTTTTTT